What follows are 22 T cell receptor beta chains derived from one specimen sequenced in a study of beta chain features in type 1 diabetes. Their cognate antigens are unknown. All of the isolated RNA was reverse transcribed, so expressed TCRB transcripts were sequenced. The data were produced by immunoSEQ multiplex PCR, yet TCRdb's version contains in-frame clones alone and is incomplete. The sample yields approximately 360,000 clones, 10% to 15% seen once. Findings of the study overall: In all four CD4+ subsets, TCRB CDR3 length was significantly, moderately reduced in type 1 diabetes.

The source material was naive CD4+ T cells from blood. These receptors were collected from a woman under 30 with type 1 diabetes.

This clone has more than one count but fewer than ten. The V gene is TRBV18, the J gene TRBJ2-1; no clear D. The CDR3 length is 12 residues. Trimming left V 5 bases short and J 7 bases short, with 9 bases between. The germline gives CDR1 KGHSH, CDR2 LQKENI. The CDR3 sequence is CASSIRINEQFF. CDR3 bases: TGTGCCAGCTCAATCAGGATAAATGAGCAGTTCTTC.

This clone was observed a few times. The rearrangement joins TRBV19 to TRBJ2-1, with 10 bases matching TRBD2. Germline V gene sequence: CDR1 LNHDA, CDR2 SQIVND (reference sequence). The CDR3 length is 16 residues. Germline trimming cut 7 bases from V and 4 bases from J; bases unmatched to any gene: 10. The CDR3 reads CASTDSRTSGYNEQFF. CDR3 sequence (DNA): TGTGCCAGTACGGACAGCCGGACTAGCGGTTACAATGAGCAGTTCTTC. The variable domain in full, completed from reference TRBV19 and TRBJ2-1, reads DGGITQSPKYLFRKEGQNVTLSCEQNLNHDAMYWYRQDPGQGLRLIYYSQIVNDFQKGDIAEGYSVSREKKESFPLTVTSAQKNPTAFYLCASTDSRTSGYNEQFFGPGTRLTVL.

This clone came up a few times. This rearrangement joins TRBV7-9 to TRBJ2-7; weak D call: TRBD2 (5 bases). In germline, CDR1 is SEHNR, CDR2 FQNEAQ (reference sequence). The CDR3 is 13 residues long. Trimming shortened V by 1 base and J by 5 bases, and 9 bases separated the two germline ends. This CDR3 reads CASSLVGVDEQYF. CDR3 sequence (DNA): TGTGCCAGCAGCTTAGTGGGAGTAGACGAGCAGTACTTC. The whole variable domain, remainder taken from reference TRBV7-9 and TRBJ2-7, is DTGVSQNPRHKITKRGQNVTFRCDPISEHNRLYWYRQTLGQGPEFLTYFQNEAQLEKSRLLSDRFSAERPKGSFSTLEIQRTEQGDSAMYLCASSLVGVDEQYFGPGTRLTVT.

In its sample, this clone was seen a few times. The V and J genes are TRBV4-3 and TRBJ2-7; 9 nucleotides align to TRBD2. Trimming removed 4 bases from V and 7 bases from J; junction bases left unmatched: 11. The CDR3 extends over 15 amino acids. Germline CDR1 reads LGHNA; CDR2 reads YSLEER. The CDR3 DNA follows: TGCGCCAGCAGCCCAACCAGCGGGGGGCCCTTGGAGCAGTACTTC. Translating gives CASSPTSGGPLEQYF.

The rearrangement uses TRBV5-4 and TRBJ2-5; TRBD2 matches at 8 bases. The CDR3 has 17 amino acids. V was pared by 0 bases and J by 5 bases, with 12 bases of the junction left unmatched. Germline V gene data show CDR1 as SGHNT and CDR2 as YYREEE (reference sequence). CDR3 nucleotides: TGTGCCAGCAGCTTGGGGGTGGTCGGTAGCGGGGTTGAGACCCAGTACTTC. It codes for CASSLGVVGSGVETQYF. The whole variable domain, filled in from reference TRBV5-4 and TRBJ2-5, reads ETGVTQSPTHLIKTRGQQVTLRCSSQSGHNTVSWYQQALGQGPQFIFQYYREEENGRGNFPPRFSGLQFPNYSSELNVNALELDDSALYLCASSLGVVGSGVETQYFGPGTRLLVL.

V and J are TRBV9 and TRBJ2-2; D remains unclear. The CDR3 sequence is 12 residues long. Trimming cost V 2 bases and J 4 bases, with 3 bases left between them. CDR1 is SGDLS and CDR2 is YYNGEE in the germline V gene. CDR3 protein: CASSVLTGELFF. CDR3 in DNA: TGTGCCAGCAGCGTCCTCACCGGGGAGCTGTTTTTT. Combining the CDR3 with reference TRBV9 and TRBJ2-2 gives the whole variable domain DSGVTQTPKHLITATGQRVTLRCSPRSGDLSVYWYQQSLDQGLQFLIQYYNGEERAKGNILERFSAQQFPDLHSELNLSSLELGDSALYFCASSVLTGELFFGEGSRLTVL.

The sample holds a few counts of this clone. Different DNA sequences within this sample yield the same CDR3. This sequence joins TRBV7-9 and TRBJ2-6, with D uncertain. Germline V gives CDR1 SEHNR, CDR2 FQNEAQ (reference sequence). The V and J ends lost 6 bases and 0 bases respectively, with 9 bases between them. CDR3 length equals 15 residues. The CDR3 region is CASSPTGSGANVLTF. The CDR3 DNA follows: TGTGCCAGCAGTCCCACGGGCTCTGGGGCCAACGTCCTGACTTTC. The full variable domain, in which reference TRBV7-9 and TRBJ2-6 provide the parts outside the CDR3, is DTGVSQNPRHKITKRGQNVTFRCDPISEHNRLYWYRQTLGQGPEFLTYFQNEAQLEKSRLLSDRFSAERPKGSFSTLEIQRTEQGDSAMYLCASSPTGSGANVLTFGAGSRLTVL.

This clone was observed a few times. The rearrangement uses TRBV7-9 and TRBJ1-1, with TRBD1 identical over 8 bases. After removal of 6 bases from V and 6 bases from J, the junction contained 9 bases not matched to a gene. The CDR3 sequence is 14 residues long. The germline CDR1 and CDR2 sequences are SEHNR and FQNEAQ (reference sequence). As DNA, the CDR3 is TGTGCCAGCAGACAACGACAGGGGTCCCCTGAAGCTTTCTTT. Its translation: CASRQRQGSPEAFF.

This clone was seen more than once but under ten times. The chain is built from TRBV25-1 and TRBJ2-3, with 9 bases aligning to TRBD2. The CDR3 spans 14 residues. Trimming took 2 bases from V and 6 from J; bases not matched to a gene: 3. Germline lookup yields CDR1 MGHDK and CDR2 SYGVNS. CDR3 sequence: CASSEPSGGDTQYF. Written as DNA, the CDR3 is TGTGCCAGCAGTGAACCCAGCGGGGGGGATACGCAGTATTTT.

This clone occurred a few times. Distinct nucleotide sequences in the sample also encode this CDR3. J is TRBJ2-7 and V is TRBV10-3; no firm D call. Per the germline V gene, CDR1 is ENHRY and CDR2 is SYGVKD. The V gene lost 4 bases and the J gene lost 3 bases, with 4 bases spanning the gap. The CDR3 has 11 residues. The CDR3 DNA reads as TGTGCCATCAGTGCGGGCTACGAGCAGTACTTC. This codes for CAISAGYEQYF.

The rearrangement links TRBV18 to TRBJ2-5, with D possibly matching TRBD2 (6 bases). Germline V gives CDR1 KGHSH, CDR2 LQKENI. The CDR3 is 14 residues long. V shed 5 bases and J shed 1 base, with 11 bases lying between them. The CDR3 DNA reads as TGTGCCAGCTCAGCGACTAGTCCCCAAGAGACCCAGTACTTC. Protein: CASSATSPQETQYF.

This clone has a handful of counts. J is TRBJ1-2 and V is TRBV11-1, with 11 nucleotides matching TRBD1. The CDR3 has 14 residues. Germline lookup yields CDR1 SGHAT and CDR2 FQDESV (reference sequence). V shed 5 bases, J shed 4 bases, and the junction held 3 bases outside the gene matches. The CDR3 here is CASSPGQGAYGYTF. In nucleotides, the CDR3 is TGTGCCAGCAGCCCCGGACAGGGGGCCTATGGCTACACCTTC.

This rearrangement joins TRBV15 to TRBJ2-5; D possibly corresponds to TRBD1 (6 bases). The CDR3 consists of 14 residues. Germline lookup yields CDR1 LNHNV and CDR2 YYDKDF (reference sequence). Trimming removed 1 base at V and 1 base at J, with 7 bases between. The CDR3 DNA reads TGTGCCACCAGCAGAGGACAGGCCCAAGAGACCCAGTACTTC. Its translation: CATSRGQAQETQYF.

The chain is built from TRBV5-1 and TRBJ1-5; D gene ambiguous. There are 13 residues in the CDR3. The V and J ends lost 4 bases and 5 bases respectively, with 10 bases between them. Germline values: CDR1 SGHRS, CDR2 YFSETQ. CDR3 protein: CASSVDGYQPQHF. For the CDR3, the DNA is TGCGCCAGCAGCGTGGACGGTTATCAGCCCCAGCATTTT.

The chain joins TRBV7-9 to TRBJ2-1, with 8 positions matching TRBD2. Trimming took 9 bases from V and 4 from J; bases not matched to a gene: 5. The germline V gene encodes CDR1 SEHNR and CDR2 FQNEAQ (reference sequence). The CDR3 totals 13 residues. The CDR3 protein is CASQSGGYNEQFF. For the CDR3, the DNA is TGTGCCAGTCAGAGCGGGGGATACAATGAGCAGTTCTTC.

This clone was counted between two and nine times. V gene TRBV14 combines with J gene TRBJ2-1; the D is unclear. CDR3 length equals 14 residues. CDR1 is SGHDN, CDR2 FVKESK, per germline. The V end was cut by 2 bases, the J end by 1 base, with 6 bases between. As DNA, the CDR3 is TGTGCCAGCAGCCAACAGATATCCTACAATGAGCAGTTCTTC. Translated: CASSQQISYNEQFF.

V usage is TRBV27 and J usage is TRBJ1-1; D unresolved. The V end was cut by 5 bases, the J end by 3 bases, with 10 bases between. There are 13 residues in the CDR3. Germline CDR1 reads MNHEY; CDR2 reads SMNVEV (reference sequence). The CDR3: CASSPQVHTEAFF. The CDR3 DNA follows: TGTGCCAGCAGTCCCCAGGTTCACACTGAAGCTTTCTTT.

This clone showed up just a few times. The chain employs TRBV7-2 and TRBJ1-5, with 7 nucleotides matching TRBD1. Germline V CDR1 and CDR2: SGHTA, FQGNSA. The CDR3 spans 15 residues. The V gene end was trimmed by 4 bases and the J gene end by 3 bases; junction bases not matched to a gene: 6. The CDR3 region has the DNA TGTGCCAGCAGCTCCAGAGACAGGGTCAATCAGCCCCAGCATTTT. This encodes CASSSRDRVNQPQHF. Combining the CDR3 with reference TRBV7-2 and TRBJ1-5 gives the whole variable domain GAGVSQSPSNKVTEKGKDVELRCDPISGHTALYWYRQSLGQGLEFLIYFQGNSAPDKSGLPSDRFSAERTGGSVSTLTIQRTQQEDSAVYLCASSSRDRVNQPQHFGDGTRLSIL.

There are a few counts of this clone. This chain joins TRBV28 and TRBJ2-7; TRBD2 agrees at 11 bases. The CDR3 totals 15 residues. Germline trimming cut 1 base from V and 3 bases from J; bases unmatched to any gene: 2. CDR1 MDHEN and CDR2 SYDVKM come from the germline V gene. The CDR3 DNA reads TGTGCCAGCAGTTTATCCGGACTAGCGGGCTACGAGCAGTACTTC. Its translation: CASSLSGLAGYEQYF. The variable domain in full, completed from reference TRBV28 and TRBJ2-7, reads DVKVTQSSRYLVKRTGEKVFLECVQDMDHENMFWYRQDPGLGLRLIYFSYDVKMKEKGDIPEGYSVSREKKERFSLILESASTNQTSMYLCASSLSGLAGYEQYFGPGTRLTVT.

This clone appeared a few times. V usage is TRBV6-6 and J usage is TRBJ1-6, with D tentatively TRBD1 (6 bases). Looked up from germline, CDR1 is MNHNY and CDR2 is SVGAGI (reference sequence). The V gene lost 7 bases and the J gene lost 7 bases, with 14 bases spanning the gap. CDR3 length equals 14 residues. This CDR3 reads CASNDRTINSPLHF. In DNA form, the CDR3 reads TGTGCCAGCAACGACAGGACGATAAATTCACCCCTCCACTTT.

This clone turned up a few times. The identical CDR3 is also encoded by other nucleotide sequences in the sample. This chain links TRBV18 with TRBJ1-2; maybe TRBD1 (6 bases). Germline lookup yields CDR1 KGHSH and CDR2 LQKENI. This CDR3 is 13 amino acids long. Trimming removed 1 base at V and 5 bases at J, with 8 bases between. DNA of the CDR3: TGTGCCAGCTCACCACGGGACACTTATGGCTACACCTTC. It yields the protein CASSPRDTYGYTF.

This rearrangement joins TRBV25-1 to TRBJ1-2; D remains ambiguous. Deletions cut 6 bases from V and 7 bases from J, with 21 bases between. CDR3 length: 15 residues. From germline, CDR1 is MGHDK and CDR2 SYGVNS. CDR3 residues: CASSKEGGPPRGYTF. DNA for the CDR3: TGTGCCAGCAGCAAAGAGGGTGGCCCCCCCCGTGGCTACACCTTC.